Described below is a single TCR beta chain sequence and its context. Its matching antigen is unknown. This sample stems from a study of a mutant IDH1 vaccine in newly diagnosed glioma. The table came from immunoSEQ multiplex PCR; TCRdb's copy has only in-frame clones and leaves some out. The sample has 120,000 or so clones, just under 80% seen once. Time point specified: week 11, during vaccination. The content of each vaccine dose was 300 ug of mutant IDH1 20-mer peptide, and topical imiquimod accompanied it. Trimming took 2 bases from V and 1 from J, leaving 9 bases between them. Germline lookup yields CDR1 MNHEY and CDR2 SMNVEV (reference sequence). CDR3 length: 15 residues.

The sequence was obtained from a man between 35 and 55 years old with glioma. Here the sequenced sample was PBMCs, taken from a glioma patient whose treatment included an IDH1 peptide vaccine. This chain joins TRBV27 and TRBJ1-5; D is unresolved. The CDR3 coding sequence is TGTGCCAGCAGTTTAAAGTTAGGGAGCAATCAGCCCCAGCATTTT. Amino acid sequence: CASSLKLGSNQPQHF.